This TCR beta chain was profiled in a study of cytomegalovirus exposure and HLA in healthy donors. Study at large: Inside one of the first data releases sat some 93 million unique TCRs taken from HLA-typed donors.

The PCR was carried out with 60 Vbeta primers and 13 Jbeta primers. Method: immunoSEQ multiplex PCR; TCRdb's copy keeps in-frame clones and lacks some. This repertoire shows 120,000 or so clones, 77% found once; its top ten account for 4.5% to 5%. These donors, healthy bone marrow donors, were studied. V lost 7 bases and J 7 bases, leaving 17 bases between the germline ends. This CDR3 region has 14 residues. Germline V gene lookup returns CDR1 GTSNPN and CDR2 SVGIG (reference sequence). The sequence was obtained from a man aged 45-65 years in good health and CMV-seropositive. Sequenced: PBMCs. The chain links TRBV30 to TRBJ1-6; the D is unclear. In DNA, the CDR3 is TGTGCCTCCCGCTTCGGGGAATACAATTCACCCCTCCACTTT. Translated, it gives CASRFGEYNSPLHF.